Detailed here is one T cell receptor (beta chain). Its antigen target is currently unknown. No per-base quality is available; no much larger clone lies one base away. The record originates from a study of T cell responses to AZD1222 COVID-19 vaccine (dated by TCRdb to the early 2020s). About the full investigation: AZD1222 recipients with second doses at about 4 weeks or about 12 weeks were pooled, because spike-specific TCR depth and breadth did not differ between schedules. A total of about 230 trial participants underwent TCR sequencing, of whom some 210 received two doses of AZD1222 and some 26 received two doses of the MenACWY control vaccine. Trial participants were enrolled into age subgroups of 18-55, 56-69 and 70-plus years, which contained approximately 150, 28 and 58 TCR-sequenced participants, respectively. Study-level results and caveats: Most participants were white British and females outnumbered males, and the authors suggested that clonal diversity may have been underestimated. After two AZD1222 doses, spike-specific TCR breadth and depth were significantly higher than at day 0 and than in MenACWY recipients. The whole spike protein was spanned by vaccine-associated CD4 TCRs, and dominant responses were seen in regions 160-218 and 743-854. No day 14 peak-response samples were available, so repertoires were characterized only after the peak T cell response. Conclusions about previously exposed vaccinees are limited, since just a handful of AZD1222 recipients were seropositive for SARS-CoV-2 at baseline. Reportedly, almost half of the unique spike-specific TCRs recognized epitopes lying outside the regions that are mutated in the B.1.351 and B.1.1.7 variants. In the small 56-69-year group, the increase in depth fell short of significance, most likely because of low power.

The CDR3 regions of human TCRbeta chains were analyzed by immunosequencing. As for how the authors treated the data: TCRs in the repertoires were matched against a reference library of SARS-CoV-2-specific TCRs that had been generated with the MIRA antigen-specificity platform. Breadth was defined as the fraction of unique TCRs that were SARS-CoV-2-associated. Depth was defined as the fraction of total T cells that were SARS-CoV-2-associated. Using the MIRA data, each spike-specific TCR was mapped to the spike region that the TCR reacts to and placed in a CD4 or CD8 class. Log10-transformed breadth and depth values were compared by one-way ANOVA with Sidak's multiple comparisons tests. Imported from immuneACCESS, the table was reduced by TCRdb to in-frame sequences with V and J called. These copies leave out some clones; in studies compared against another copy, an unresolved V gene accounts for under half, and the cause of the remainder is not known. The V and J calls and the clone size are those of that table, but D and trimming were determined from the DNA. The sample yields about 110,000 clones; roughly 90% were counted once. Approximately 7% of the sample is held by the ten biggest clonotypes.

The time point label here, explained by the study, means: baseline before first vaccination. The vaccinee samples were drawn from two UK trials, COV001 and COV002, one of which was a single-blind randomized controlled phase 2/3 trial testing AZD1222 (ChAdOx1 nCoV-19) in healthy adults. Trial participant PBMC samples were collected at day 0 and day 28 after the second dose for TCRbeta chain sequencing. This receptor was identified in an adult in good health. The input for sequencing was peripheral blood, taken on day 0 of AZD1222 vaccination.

This receptor carries the CDR3 CASSWGSIDEQFF. The DNA sequence is as follows: TGTGCCAGCAGCTGGGGTAGTATCGATGAGCAGTTCTTC. The chain was built from TRBV7-8 and TRBJ2-1; the D gene cannot be resolved reliably. The CDR3 spans 13 residues, from the cysteine through the phenylalanine. Just CDR3 DNA is preserved here, 39 bases in frame from base 1. Deletion took 4 bases off V and 8 bases off J, with a span of 12 bases between the germline ends. The CDR1 and CDR2 encoded by the germline V gene are SGHVS and FQNEAQ.